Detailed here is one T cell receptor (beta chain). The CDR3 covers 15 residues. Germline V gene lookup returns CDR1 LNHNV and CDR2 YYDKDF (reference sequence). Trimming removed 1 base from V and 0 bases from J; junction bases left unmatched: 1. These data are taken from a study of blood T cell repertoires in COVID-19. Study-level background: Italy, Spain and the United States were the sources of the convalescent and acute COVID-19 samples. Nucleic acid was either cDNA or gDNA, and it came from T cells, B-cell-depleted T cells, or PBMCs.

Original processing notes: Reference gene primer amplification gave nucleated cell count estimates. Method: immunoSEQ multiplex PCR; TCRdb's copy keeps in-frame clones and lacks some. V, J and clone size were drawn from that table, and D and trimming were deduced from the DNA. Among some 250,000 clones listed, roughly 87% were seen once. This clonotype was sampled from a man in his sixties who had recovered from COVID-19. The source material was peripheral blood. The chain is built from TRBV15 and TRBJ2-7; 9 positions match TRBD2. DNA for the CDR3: TGTGCCACCAGCAGAGGACTAGCGGCCTCCTACGAGCAGTACTTC. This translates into CATSRGLAASYEQYF.